This T cell receptor beta chain was sequenced during a study of cytomegalovirus exposure and HLA in healthy donors. Study background: In a later analysis, the approximately 110 validation repertoires were reported to have used the same platform as the 666 first-cohort repertoires. Notes on the study in general: Investigators reported approximately 170 TCR beta chains as tied to cytomegalovirus. Rare TCR sequences dominated, though some public TCRs recurred in many donors. The tendency of first-cohort TCR clusters to co-occur in the roughly 130 validation repertoires emerged from a later analysis.

Details on this clone: The antigen remains unidentified.

Only in-frame clones appear in the TCRdb table, and some are missing; sequencing was by immunoSEQ multiplex PCR. Here the sample spans over 150,000 clones, approximately 83% being singletons. The material sequenced was PBMCs. This TCR came from a woman aged 18-29 years in good health and CMV-seropositive.

For the CDR3, the DNA is TGCAGCGTCCGGACTAGCGGGGGGGCCACCTACAATGAGCAGTTCTTC. This codes for CSVRTSGGATYNEQFF. The chain carries TRBV29-1 and TRBJ2-1; TRBD2 agrees at 15 bases. Germline V gene sequence: CDR1 SQVTM, CDR2 ANQGSEA. The CDR3 totals 16 residues. V lost 6 bases and J lost 2; bases outside the gene matches: 5.